These T cell receptor beta chains were read from a single sample in a study of identical twins. From the 5' RACE reads, TCRdb called clonotypes with MiXCR, one entry per CDR3 protein. This table holds 200,000 to 250,000 distinct CDR3 sequences, approximately 8.3% found once. These data also featured in a second study, about yellow fever vaccine responses in identical twins.

Sequenced input: memory (CD45RO+) T cells sorted from blood. The receptors were gathered from a woman between 18 and 29 years old in good health. The CDR3 runs from the conserved cysteine through the conserved F or W. D genes are given only for firm matches. Some rows have no size entry. The others give once, few or many, or a class for an expanded clone.

j_gene,d_gene,abundance,v_gene,CDR3aa,CDR3nt
TRBJ2-1,TRBD2,many,TRBV11-2,CASSLGISGRPTENEQFF,TGTGCCAGCAGCTTAGGAATTAGCGGGAGGCCAACCGAGAATGAGCAGTTCTTC
TRBJ2-7,.,.,TRBV28,CASSFIKGSYEQYF,TGTGCCAGCAGTTTTATAAAGGGGTCCTACGAGCAGTACTTC
TRBJ2-3,.,.,TRBV7-2,CASSRASGTDTQYF,TGTGCCAGCAGCAGGGCTAGCGGCACAGATACGCAGTATTTT
TRBJ1-1,TRBD1,.,TRBV30,CAWVPGGLGTEAFF,TGTGCCTGGGTTCCAGGGGGCTTAGGCACTGAAGCTTTCTTT
TRBJ2-5,TRBD2,.,TRBV5-1,CASSLNPAGPETQYF,TGCGCCAGCAGCTTAAACCCAGCGGGGCCAGAGACCCAGTACTTC
TRBJ2-1,.,.,TRBV19,CASDLRGEQFF,TGTGCCAGTGACCTTAGAGGTGAGCAGTTCTTC
TRBJ2-7,.,.,TRBV20-1,CSARDPASYEQYF,TGCAGTGCTAGAGATCCGGCCTCCTACGAGCAGTACTTC
TRBJ2-4,TRBD2,many,TRBV7-9,CASSLAGIREGVQYF,TGTGCCAGCAGCTTAGCGGGTATACGGGAGGGTGTTCAGTACTTC
TRBJ2-5,TRBD2,.,TRBV7-8,CASSQLAGNQETQYF,TGTGCCAGCAGCCAACTAGCGGGAAACCAAGAGACCCAGTACTTC
TRBJ2-7,.,many,TRBV7-7,CASSEGTREQYF,TGTGCTAGCAGCGAAGGGACCCGCGAGCAGTACTTC
TRBJ2-1,.,.,TRBV5-1,CASSLSQQDNEQFF,TGCGCCAGCAGCTTGAGTCAGCAAGACAATGAGCAGTTCTTC
TRBJ2-3,.,.,TRBV28,CASSPLGTQYF,TGTGCCAGCAGTCCCCTCGGTACGCAGTATTTT
TRBJ2-3,.,many,TRBV12-3/TRBV12-4,CASRNTGTDTQYF,TGTGCCAGCAGGAACACCGGCACAGATACGCAGTATTTT
TRBJ1-1,.,few,TRBV5-1,CASAENGQFNEAFF,TGCGCCAGCGCCGAAAATGGTCAATTCAATGAAGCTTTCTTT
TRBJ2-3,.,.,TRBV7-2,CASSFGGAGTDTQYF,TGTGCCAGCAGCTTTGGGGGGGCCGGCACAGATACGCAGTATTTT
TRBJ2-2,.,few,TRBV3-1,CASSRSAGELFF,TGTGCCAGCAGCCGCTCTGCCGGGGAGCTGTTTTTT
TRBJ2-5,TRBD2,.,TRBV4-2,CASSQGLAGNLGETQYF,TGTGCCAGCAGCCAAGGGCTAGCGGGGAACTTGGGGGAGACCCAGTACTTC
TRBJ2-7,.,many,TRBV27,CASSRLSREAEQYF,TGTGCCAGCAGTCGACTTAGCCGGGAAGCCGAGCAGTACTTC
TRBJ2-5,.,many,TRBV20-1,CSARGGDAGPGETQYF,TGCAGTGCTAGAGGGGGTGATGCGGGCCCGGGGGAGACCCAGTACTTC
TRBJ1-2,.,.,TRBV7-9,CASSLPGTSAGYTF,TGTGCCAGCAGCTTACCTGGGACATCCGCTGGCTACACCTTC
TRBJ2-7,TRBD2,many,TRBV20-1,CSALPGRGGGNYEQYF,TGCAGTGCTCTCCCCGGGCGGGGGGGAGGTAACTACGAGCAGTACTTC
TRBJ2-2,TRBD1,many,TRBV7-2,CASSLGTGSTTGELFF,TGTGCCAGCAGCTTAGGGACAGGCTCCACCACCGGGGAGCTGTTTTTT
TRBJ1-1,.,.,TRBV20-1,CSAPMAPNTEAFF,TGCAGTGCCCCCATGGCCCCGAACACTGAAGCTTTCTTT
TRBJ2-1,TRBD2,few,TRBV28,CASSLTAGGSGEQFF,TGTGCCAGCAGTCTCACAGCGGGAGGGTCCGGCGAGCAGTTCTTC
TRBJ2-7,.,few,TRBV11-2,CASSLVGQNGNYEQYF,TGTGCCAGCAGCTTAGTCGGACAGAACGGGAATTACGAGCAGTACTTC
TRBJ2-2,.,many,TRBV20-1,CSAPRRERGDTGELFF,TGCAGTGCTCCCCGACGGGAGAGGGGCGACACCGGGGAGCTGTTTTTT
TRBJ2-3,TRBD1,many,TRBV12-3/TRBV12-4,CASRWDSDTDTQYF,TGTGCCAGCAGATGGGACAGCGACACAGATACGCAGTATTTT
TRBJ1-1,TRBD1,few,TRBV12-3/TRBV12-4,CASRQGWNTEAFF,TGTGCCAGCAGACAGGGGTGGAACACTGAAGCTTTCTTT
TRBJ1-2,TRBD1,.,TRBV28,CASSLQGVGYGYTF,TGTGCCAGCAGTTTACAGGGGGTAGGTTATGGCTACACCTTC
TRBJ2-2,.,many,TRBV7-2,CASSLGHGVPGELFF,TGTGCCAGCAGCTTAGGACACGGGGTCCCCGGGGAGCTGTTTTTT
TRBJ1-1,.,.,TRBV6-6,CASSGDRNTEAFF,TGTGCCAGCAGTGGCGACCGGAACACTGAAGCTTTCTTT
TRBJ2-3,.,many,TRBV4-3,CASSPGVRATDTQYF,TGCGCCAGCAGCCCCGGGGTGCGGGCAACAGATACGCAGTATTTT
TRBJ2-3,.,.,TRBV6-1,CASRPSGSLRADTQYF,TGTGCCAGCAGACCCTCAGGGTCCCTTCGCGCAGATACGCAGTATTTT
TRBJ1-5,.,many,TRBV12-3/TRBV12-4,CASSLGRAEQPQHF,TGTGCCAGCAGTTTAGGCAGGGCGGAGCAGCCCCAGCATTTT
TRBJ2-1,TRBD1,few,TRBV24-1,CATSDFRQGSHEQFF,TGTGCCACCAGTGATTTCAGACAGGGATCCCATGAGCAGTTCTTC
TRBJ2-3,TRBD2,many,TRBV2,CASKILAGVATQYF,TGTGCCAGTAAAATACTAGCGGGAGTTGCTACGCAGTATTTT
TRBJ2-5,TRBD2,many,TRBV20-1,CSARGESGGDSETQYF,TGCAGTGCTAGAGGGGAGAGCGGGGGGGATTCGGAGACCCAGTACTTC
TRBJ2-2,.,many,TRBV9,CASSQGTNTGELFF,TGTGCCAGCAGTCAGGGAACTAACACCGGGGAGCTGTTTTTT
TRBJ2-5,.,many,TRBV12-3/TRBV12-4,CASSLSRKETQYF,TGTGCCAGCAGTTTATCACGGAAAGAGACCCAGTACTTC
TRBJ2-1,TRBD2,few,TRBV2,CASPGGGPYNEQFF,TGTGCCAGCCCGGGCGGGGGGCCCTACAATGAGCAGTTCTTC
TRBJ2-5,.,many,TRBV12-3/TRBV12-4,CASSYGETQYF,TGTGCCAGCAGTTACGGGGAGACCCAGTACTTC
TRBJ2-1,TRBD2,many,TRBV12-3/TRBV12-4,CASSLSTSGSFEFF,TGTGCCAGCAGTTTATCGACTAGCGGGAGCTTCGAGTTCTTC
TRBJ2-7,.,.,TRBV10-3,CAISEQGPSGGYEQYF,TGTGCCATCAGTGAGCAGGGACCAAGTGGAGGCTACGAGCAGTACTTC
TRBJ2-1,TRBD2,many,TRBV7-9,CASSLYSGGVVKQFF,TGTGCCAGCAGCTTATATAGCGGGGGAGTGGTTAAGCAGTTCTTC
TRBJ2-7,.,.,TRBV9,CASSVELGSPYEQYF,TGTGCCAGCAGCGTAGAGTTGGGATCCCCCTACGAGCAGTACTTC
TRBJ1-2,.,few,TRBV27,CASSLAGDGYGYGYTF,TGTGCCAGCAGTTTGGCAGGGGACGGTTATGGTTATGGCTACACCTTC
TRBJ2-1,.,many,TRBV2,CASSQTNEQFF,TGTGCCAGCAGCCAGACTAATGAGCAGTTCTTC
TRBJ2-7,.,many,TRBV2,CASNGEPYEQYF,TGTGCCAGCAATGGGGAGCCCTACGAGCAGTACTTC
TRBJ2-3,.,.,TRBV6-5,CASSSPSSPTDTQYF,TGTGCCAGCAGTTCGCCTAGTTCCCCCACAGATACGCAGTATTTT
TRBJ1-2,.,many,TRBV11-2,CASSFGIPNYGYTF,TGTGCCAGCAGCTTTGGTATTCCTAACTATGGCTACACCTTC
TRBJ1-6,TRBD1,many,TRBV9,CASSRDRVSSPLHF,TGTGCCAGCAGCCGGGACAGGGTTTCTTCACCCCTCCACTTT
TRBJ2-3,.,.,TRBV2,CASSEFGQGIDTQYF,TGTGCCAGCAGTGAATTCGGCCAGGGGATCGATACGCAGTATTTT
TRBJ1-4,TRBD1,.,TRBV29-1,CSVVGQGNEKLFF,TGCAGCGTCGTGGGACAGGGTAATGAAAAACTGTTTTTT
TRBJ1-2,TRBD1,many,TRBV3-1,CASSPRGTGANYGYTF,TGTGCCAGCAGCCCTCGGGGGACAGGCGCCAACTATGGCTACACCTTC
TRBJ1-6,TRBD1,many,TRBV15,CATSRDLQGNSPLHF,TGTGCCACCAGCAGAGATCTACAGGGGAATTCACCCCTCCACTTT